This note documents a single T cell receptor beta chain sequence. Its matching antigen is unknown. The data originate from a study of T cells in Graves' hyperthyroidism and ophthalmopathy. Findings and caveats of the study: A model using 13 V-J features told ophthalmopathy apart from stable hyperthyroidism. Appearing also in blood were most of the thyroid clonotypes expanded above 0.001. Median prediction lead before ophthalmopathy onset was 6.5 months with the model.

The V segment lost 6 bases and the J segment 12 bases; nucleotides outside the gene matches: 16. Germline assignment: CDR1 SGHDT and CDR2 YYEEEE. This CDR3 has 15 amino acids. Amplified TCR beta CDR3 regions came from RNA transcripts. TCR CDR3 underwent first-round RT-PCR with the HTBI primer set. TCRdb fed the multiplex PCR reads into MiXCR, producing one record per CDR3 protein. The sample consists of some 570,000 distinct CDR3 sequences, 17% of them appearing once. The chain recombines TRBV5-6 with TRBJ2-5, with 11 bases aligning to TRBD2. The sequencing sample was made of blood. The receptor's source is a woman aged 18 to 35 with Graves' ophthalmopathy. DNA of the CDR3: TGTGCCAGCAAACTAGCGGGAGTTTTTAAGGGTTCGGAGTACTTC. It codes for CASKLAGVFKGSEYF.